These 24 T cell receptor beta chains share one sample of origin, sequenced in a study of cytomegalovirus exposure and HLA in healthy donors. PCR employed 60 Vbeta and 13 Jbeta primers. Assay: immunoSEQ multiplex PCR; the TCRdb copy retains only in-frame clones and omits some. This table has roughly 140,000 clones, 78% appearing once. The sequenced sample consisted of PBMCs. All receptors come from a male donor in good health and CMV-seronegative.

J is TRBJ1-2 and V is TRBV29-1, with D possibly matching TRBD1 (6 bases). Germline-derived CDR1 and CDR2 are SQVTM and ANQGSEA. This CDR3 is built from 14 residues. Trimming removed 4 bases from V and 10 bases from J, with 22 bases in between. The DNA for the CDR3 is TGCAGCGTTGGGATAGGCAGGGGAGCTTTTGTCTACACCTTC. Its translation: CSVGIGRGAFVYTF.

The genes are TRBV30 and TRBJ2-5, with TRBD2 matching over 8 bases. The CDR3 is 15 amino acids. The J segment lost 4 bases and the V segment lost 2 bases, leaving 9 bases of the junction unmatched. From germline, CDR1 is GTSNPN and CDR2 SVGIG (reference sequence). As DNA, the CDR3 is TGTGCCTGGAGTTCCGGGAGGGCTGGGGGAGAGACCCAGTACTTC. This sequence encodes CAWSSGRAGGETQYF.

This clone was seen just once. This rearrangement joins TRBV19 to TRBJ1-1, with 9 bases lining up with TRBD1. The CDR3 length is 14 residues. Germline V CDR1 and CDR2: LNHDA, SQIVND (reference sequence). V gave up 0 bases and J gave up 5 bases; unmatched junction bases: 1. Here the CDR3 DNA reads TGTGCCAGTAGTATAGAGACAGGGGGAACTGAAGCTTTCTTT. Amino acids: CASSIETGGTEAFF. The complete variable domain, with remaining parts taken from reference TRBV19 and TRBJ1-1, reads DGGITQSPKYLFRKEGQNVTLSCEQNLNHDAMYWYRQDPGQGLRLIYYSQIVNDFQKGDIAEGYSVSREKKESFPLTVTSAQKNPTAFYLCASSIETGGTEAFFGQGTRLTVV.

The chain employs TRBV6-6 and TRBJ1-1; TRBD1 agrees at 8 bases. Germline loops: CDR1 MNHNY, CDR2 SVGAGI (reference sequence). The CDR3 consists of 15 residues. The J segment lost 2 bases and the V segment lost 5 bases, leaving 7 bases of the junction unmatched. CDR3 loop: CASSPTGGSNTEAFF. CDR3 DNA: TGTGCCAGCAGTCCCACAGGGGGATCTAACACTGAAGCTTTCTTT.

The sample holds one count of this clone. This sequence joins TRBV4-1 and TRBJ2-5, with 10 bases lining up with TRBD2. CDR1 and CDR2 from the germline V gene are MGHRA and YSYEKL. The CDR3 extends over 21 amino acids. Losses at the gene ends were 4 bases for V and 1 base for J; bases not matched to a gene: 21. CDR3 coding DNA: TGCGCCAGCAGCCCATTTTTAGTCTCGGGGGTACTAGCGGGGCGCCAAGAGACCCAGTACTTC. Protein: CASSPFLVSGVLAGRQETQYF.

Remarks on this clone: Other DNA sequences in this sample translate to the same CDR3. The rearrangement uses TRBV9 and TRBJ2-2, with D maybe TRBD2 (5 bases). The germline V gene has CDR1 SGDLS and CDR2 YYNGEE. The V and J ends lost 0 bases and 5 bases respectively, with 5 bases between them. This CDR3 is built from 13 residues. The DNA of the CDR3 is TGTGCCAGCAGCGTAGCGGGGACCGGGGAGCTGTTTTTT. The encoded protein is CASSVAGTGELFF.

The CDR3 sequence: CASSQVSSGTYEQYF. The CDR3 DNA reads TGCGCCAGCAGCCAAGTTTCCAGCGGTACCTACGAGCAGTACTTC. The chain carries TRBV4-1 and TRBJ2-7, with D maybe TRBD2 (5 bases). V was shortened by 1 base and J by 2 bases, with 12 bases between the two germline ends. Germline assignment: CDR1 MGHRA and CDR2 YSYEKL. CDR3 length equals 15 residues.

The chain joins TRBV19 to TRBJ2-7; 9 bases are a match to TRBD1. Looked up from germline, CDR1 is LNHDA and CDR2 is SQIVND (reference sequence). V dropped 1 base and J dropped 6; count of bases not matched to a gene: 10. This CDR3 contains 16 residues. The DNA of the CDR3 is TGTGCCAGTAGTATAGTAGTCGGGACAGGGTTCACCGAGCAGTACTTC. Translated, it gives CASSIVVGTGFTEQYF.

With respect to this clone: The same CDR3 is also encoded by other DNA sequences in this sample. This CDR3 reads CASSVGGADGYTF. CDR3 nucleotides: TGTGCCAGCAGCGTGGGGGGAGCGGATGGCTACACCTTC. The chain has TRBV9 and TRBJ1-2; possible D gene TRBD1, 5 bases. From germline, CDR1 is SGDLS and CDR2 YYNGEE. The CDR3 sequence is 13 residues long. Trimming took 2 bases from V and 6 from J, leaving 11 bases between them.

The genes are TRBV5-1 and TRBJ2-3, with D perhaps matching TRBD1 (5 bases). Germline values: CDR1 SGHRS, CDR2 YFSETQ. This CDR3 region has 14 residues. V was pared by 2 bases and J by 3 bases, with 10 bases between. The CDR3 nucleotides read TGCGCCAGCAGCTTCCGACAGAGGACAGATACGCAGTATTTT. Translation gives CASSFRQRTDTQYF.

CDR3 sequence reads: CASSLMGQSQETQYF. In DNA, the CDR3 is TGCGCCAGCAGCCTTATGGGACAGTCACAAGAGACCCAGTACTTC. The chain combines TRBV5-1 with TRBJ2-5; 7 bases are shared with TRBD1. Trimming removed 4 bases from V and 2 bases from J; junction bases left unmatched: 8. The length of the CDR3 is 15 residues. CDR1 SGHRS and CDR2 YFSETQ come from the germline V gene.

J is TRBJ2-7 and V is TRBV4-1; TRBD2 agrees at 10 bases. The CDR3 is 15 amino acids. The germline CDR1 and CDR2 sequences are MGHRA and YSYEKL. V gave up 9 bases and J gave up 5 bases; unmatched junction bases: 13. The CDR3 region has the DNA TGCGCCAGTGCAGGGGCTAGCGGGAGTATCCACGAGCAGTACTTC. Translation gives CASAGASGSIHEQYF.

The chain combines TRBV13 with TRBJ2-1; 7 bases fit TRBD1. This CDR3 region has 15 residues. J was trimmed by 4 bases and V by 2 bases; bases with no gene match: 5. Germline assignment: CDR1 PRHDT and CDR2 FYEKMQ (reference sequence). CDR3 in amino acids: CASSLNLGQYNEQFF. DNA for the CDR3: TGTGCCAGCAGCTTAAACCTGGGACAGTACAATGAGCAGTTCTTC.

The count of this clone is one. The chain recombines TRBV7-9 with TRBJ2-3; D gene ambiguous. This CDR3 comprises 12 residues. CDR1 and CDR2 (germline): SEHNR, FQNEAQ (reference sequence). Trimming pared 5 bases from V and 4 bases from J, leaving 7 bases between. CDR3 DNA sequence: TGTGCCAGCAGCACTATCGCAGATACGCAGTATTTT. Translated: CASSTIADTQYF.

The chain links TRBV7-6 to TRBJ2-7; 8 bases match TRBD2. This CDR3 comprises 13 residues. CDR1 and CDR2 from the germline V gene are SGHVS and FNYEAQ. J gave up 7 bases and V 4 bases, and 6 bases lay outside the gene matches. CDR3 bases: TGTGCCAGCAGCTCAGCGGGAGCGGGTGAGCAGTACTTC. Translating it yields CASSSAGAGEQYF.

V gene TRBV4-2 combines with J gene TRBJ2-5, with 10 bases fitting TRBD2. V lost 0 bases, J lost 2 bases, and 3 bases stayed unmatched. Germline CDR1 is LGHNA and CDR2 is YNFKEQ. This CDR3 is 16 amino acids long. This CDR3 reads CASSQDPSGGQETQYF. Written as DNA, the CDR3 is TGTGCCAGCAGCCAAGATCCTAGCGGGGGTCAAGAGACCCAGTACTTC.

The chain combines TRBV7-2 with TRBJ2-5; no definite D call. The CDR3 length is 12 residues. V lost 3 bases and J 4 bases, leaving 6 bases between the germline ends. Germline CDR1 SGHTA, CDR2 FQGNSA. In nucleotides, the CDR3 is TGTGCCAGCAGCTTTGGCAGAGAGACCCAGTACTTC. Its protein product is CASSFGRETQYF.

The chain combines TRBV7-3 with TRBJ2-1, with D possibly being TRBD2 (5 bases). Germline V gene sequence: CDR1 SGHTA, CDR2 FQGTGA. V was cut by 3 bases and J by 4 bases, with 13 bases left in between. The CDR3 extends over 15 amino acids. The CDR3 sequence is CASSFFGGSYNEQFF. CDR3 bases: TGTGCCAGCAGCTTTTTTGGCGGGTCTTACAATGAGCAGTTCTTC. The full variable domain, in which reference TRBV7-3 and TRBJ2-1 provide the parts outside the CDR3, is GAGVSQTPSNKVTEKGKYVELRCDPISGHTALYWYRQSLGQGPEFLIYFQGTGAADDSGLPNDRFFAVRPEGSVSTLKIQRTERGDSAVYLCASSFFGGSYNEQFFGPGTRLTVL.

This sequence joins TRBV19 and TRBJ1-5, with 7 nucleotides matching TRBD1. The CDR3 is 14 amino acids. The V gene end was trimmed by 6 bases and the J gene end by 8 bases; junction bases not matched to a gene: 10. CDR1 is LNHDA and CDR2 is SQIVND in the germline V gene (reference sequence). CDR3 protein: CASRTSDRFEPQHF. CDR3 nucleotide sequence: TGTGCCAGTAGGACTTCGGACAGGTTTGAGCCCCAGCATTTT.

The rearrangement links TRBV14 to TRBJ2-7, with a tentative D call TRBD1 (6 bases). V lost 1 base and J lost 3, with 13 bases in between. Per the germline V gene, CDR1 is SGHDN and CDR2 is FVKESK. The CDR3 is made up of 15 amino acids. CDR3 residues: CASSQAWTALYEQYF. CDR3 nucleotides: TGTGCCAGCAGCCAAGCTTGGACAGCACTCTACGAGCAGTACTTC.

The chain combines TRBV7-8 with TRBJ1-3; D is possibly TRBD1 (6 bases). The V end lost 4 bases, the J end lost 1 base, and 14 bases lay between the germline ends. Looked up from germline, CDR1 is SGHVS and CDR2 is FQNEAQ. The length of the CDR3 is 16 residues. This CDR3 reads CASSYPGQPSGNTIYF. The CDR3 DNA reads TGTGCCAGCAGCTACCCGGGACAACCGTCTGGAAACACCATATATTTT.

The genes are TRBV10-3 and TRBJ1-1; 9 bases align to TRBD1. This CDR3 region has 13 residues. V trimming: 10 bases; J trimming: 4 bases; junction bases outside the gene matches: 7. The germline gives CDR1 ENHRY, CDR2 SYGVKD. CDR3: CATAPGQGTEAFF. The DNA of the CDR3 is TGTGCCACCGCCCCGGGACAGGGCACTGAAGCTTTCTTT.

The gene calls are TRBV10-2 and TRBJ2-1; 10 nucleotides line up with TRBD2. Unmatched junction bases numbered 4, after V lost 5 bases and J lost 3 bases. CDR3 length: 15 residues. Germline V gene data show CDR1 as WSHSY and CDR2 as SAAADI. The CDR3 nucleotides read TGCGCCAGCAGTCGGACTAGCGGAAGCTACAATGAGCAGTTCTTC. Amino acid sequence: CASSRTSGSYNEQFF.

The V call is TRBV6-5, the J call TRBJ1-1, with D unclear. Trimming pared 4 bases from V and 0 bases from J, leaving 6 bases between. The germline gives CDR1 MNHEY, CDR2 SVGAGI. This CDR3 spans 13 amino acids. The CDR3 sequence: CASSSQLNTEAFF. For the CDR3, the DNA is TGTGCCAGCAGTTCCCAATTGAACACTGAAGCTTTCTTT.